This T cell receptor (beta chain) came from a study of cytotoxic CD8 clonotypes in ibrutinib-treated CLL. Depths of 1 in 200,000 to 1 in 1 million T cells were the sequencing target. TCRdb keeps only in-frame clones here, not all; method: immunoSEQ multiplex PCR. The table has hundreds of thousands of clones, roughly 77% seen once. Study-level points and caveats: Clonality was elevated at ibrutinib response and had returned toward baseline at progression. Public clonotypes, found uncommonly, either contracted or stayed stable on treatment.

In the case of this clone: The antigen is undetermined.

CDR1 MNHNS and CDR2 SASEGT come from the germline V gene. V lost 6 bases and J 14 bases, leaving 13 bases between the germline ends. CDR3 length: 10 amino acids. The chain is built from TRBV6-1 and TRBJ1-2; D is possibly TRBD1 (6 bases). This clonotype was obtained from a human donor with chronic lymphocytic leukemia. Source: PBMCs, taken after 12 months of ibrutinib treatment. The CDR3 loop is CASRVQGYTF. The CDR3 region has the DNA TGTGCCAGCAGGGTACAGGGTTATACCTTC.